The 18 T cell receptor beta chains below come from one sample, sequenced in a study of cytomegalovirus exposure and HLA in healthy donors. Libraries were prepared by immunoSEQ multiplex PCR; TCRdb keeps only in-frame clonotypes and omits some of them. The sample contains 120,000 to 150,000 clones, about 87% of which appear only once. The sequencing input was PBMCs. Receptors were obtained from a man between 18 and 35 years old in good health and CMV-seropositive.

The chain couples TRBV7-9 to TRBJ2-5; D is unresolved. CDR3 size: 12 residues. Trimming took 1 base from V and 9 from J, leaving 9 bases between them. CDR1 and CDR2 (germline): SEHNR, FQNEAQ (reference sequence). This CDR3 reads CASSLGETPQYF. The CDR3 bases are TGTGCCAGCAGCTTAGGTGAAACTCCCCAGTACTTC.

V gene TRBV15 combines with J gene TRBJ2-7; 10 bases match TRBD1. CDR3 size: 14 residues. J lost 5 bases, V lost 3 bases, and 4 bases had no gene match. CDR1 is LNHNV, CDR2 YYDKDF, per germline (reference sequence). CDR3 nucleotide sequence: TGTGCCACCAGCAGTCGGACAGGGGGGAACGAGCAGTACTTC. This translates into CATSSRTGGNEQYF.

This clone was seen a few times. The genes are TRBV28 and TRBJ1-2; no clear D. The CDR3 length is 13 residues. V was trimmed by 3 bases and J by 4 bases, leaving 9 bases between them. Germline V CDR1 and CDR2: MDHEN, SYDVKM. The CDR3: CASSLRQVYGYTF. CDR3 coding DNA: TGTGCCAGCAGTTTGAGGCAAGTCTATGGCTACACCTTC.

The V gene is TRBV2, the J gene TRBJ2-3, with 9 bases lining up with TRBD2. The CDR3 consists of 12 residues. V gave up 11 bases and J gave up 5 bases; unmatched junction bases: 5. In germline, CDR1 is SNHLY, CDR2 FYNNEI. CDR3 in DNA: TGTGCCGCGGGAGGGGGCCTAGATACGCAGTATTTT. Protein sequence: CAAGGGLDTQYF.

V is TRBV5-1 and J is TRBJ1-6; 7 bases map to TRBD1. The CDR3 covers 15 residues. Germline trimming cut 2 bases from V and 7 bases from J; bases unmatched to any gene: 6. CDR1 and CDR2 (germline): SGHRS, YFSETQ. CDR3 sequence (DNA): TGCGCCAGCAGCTTAACAGGGGTGGGGAATTCACCCCTCCACTTT. Residues: CASSLTGVGNSPLHF.

This clone was found once. The chain employs TRBV10-3 and TRBJ1-2; D is possibly TRBD1 (5 bases). CDR3 length: 15 residues. Between the trimmed V and J ends, which lost 3 bases and 6 bases, there was a span of 17 bases. Germline CDR1 and CDR2: ENHRY and SYGVKD. This CDR3 reads CAISDVFGEGHGYTF. CDR3 DNA: TGTGCCATCAGTGATGTTTTCGGGGAGGGGCATGGCTACACCTTC.

The chain couples TRBV28 to TRBJ2-3, with D possibly matching TRBD1 (8 bases). V lost 8 bases and J lost 3, with 18 bases in between. CDR1 and CDR2 (germline): MDHEN, SYDVKM. The CDR3 has 15 residues. The CDR3: CASHRGGDRTDTQYF. The CDR3 DNA reads as TGTGCCAGCCACAGGGGGGGGGATAGGACAGATACGCAGTATTTT.

The rearrangement links TRBV5-8 to TRBJ1-1; D call uncertain. The V end was cut by 4 bases, the J end by 8 bases, with 12 bases between. CDR3 length: 12 amino acids. Germline V gives CDR1 SGHTS, CDR2 YDEGEE. DNA of the CDR3: TGTGCCAGCAGCCTACCCGTTTGGGAAGCTTTCTTT. Encoded protein: CASSLPVWEAFF.

CDR3 residues: CASSSDLEFSDEQYF. As DNA, the CDR3 is TGTGCCAGCAGCTCGGACTTAGAATTTAGTGACGAGCAGTACTTC. This chain uses TRBV5-6 with TRBJ2-7, with a weak D call TRBD2 (5 bases). Germline loops: CDR1 SGHDT, CDR2 YYEEEE. The V end was cut by 3 bases, the J end by 5 bases, with 18 bases between. This CDR3 has 15 residues.

The genes are TRBV6-1 and TRBJ1-1; no reliable D call. Trimming removed 7 bases from V and 2 bases from J, with 11 bases in between. CDR1 and CDR2 from the germline V gene are MNHNS and SASEGT. The CDR3 is made up of 13 amino acids. CDR3 sequence: CASMASSNTEAFF. The CDR3 bases are TGTGCCAGCATGGCCTCCTCCAACACTGAAGCTTTCTTT.

CDR3 nucleotides: TGTGCCAGCAGCGTGACAGGGGGCCACTACGAGCAGTACTTC. Its translation: CASSVTGGHYEQYF. V gene TRBV7-2 combines with J gene TRBJ2-7; TRBD1 aligns across 10 bases. CDR3 length: 14 residues. Unmatched junction bases numbered 4, after V lost 5 bases and J lost 3 bases. Germline loops: CDR1 SGHTA, CDR2 FQGNSA.

V gene TRBV4-1 combines with J gene TRBJ2-5; 10 bases map to TRBD2. Germline V CDR1 and CDR2: MGHRA, YSYEKL. This CDR3 spans 19 amino acids. With V trimmed by 0 bases and J by 1 base, 11 bases remained unmatched. The CDR3 sequence: CASSQDRASGGGAQETQYF. Written as DNA, the CDR3 is TGCGCCAGCAGCCAAGATCGGGCTAGCGGGGGAGGGGCCCAAGAGACCCAGTACTTC.

The chain employs TRBV2 and TRBJ2-1, with D hard to call. Germline loops: CDR1 SNHLY, CDR2 FYNNEI. The CDR3 spans 12 residues. Trimming took off 3 bases at V and 8 bases at J, with 8 bases between the two ends. In nucleotides, the CDR3 is TGTGCCAGCAGTGATCCCCTCCATGAGCAGTTCTTC. Translated: CASSDPLHEQFF.

The DNA of the CDR3 is TGTGCCAGCAGCTTATCGGCCAGGGGTCGGACCATATATTTT. Translation gives CASSLSARGRTIYF. The chain couples TRBV7-2 to TRBJ1-3; perhaps TRBD1 as D (6 bases). V lost 2 bases, J lost 10 bases, and 15 bases lay in between. This CDR3 is built from 14 residues. The germline gives CDR1 SGHTA, CDR2 FQGNSA.

V usage is TRBV4-2 and J usage is TRBJ2-5, with unresolved D. V shed 1 base and J shed 2 bases, with 8 bases lying between them. Germline assignment: CDR1 LGHNA and CDR2 YNFKEQ. The CDR3 sequence is 14 residues long. This CDR3 is CASSQGRFQETQYF. CDR3 nucleotide sequence: TGTGCCAGCAGCCAAGGTAGATTTCAAGAGACCCAGTACTTC.

This chain's CDR3 is CARGQGIDEQFF. The CDR3 DNA reads as TGTGCCAGAGGACAGGGGATTGATGAGCAGTTCTTC. V usage is TRBV19 and J usage is TRBJ2-1; 9 bases fit TRBD1. This CDR3 is built from 12 residues. Losses at the gene ends were 9 bases for V and 8 bases for J; bases not matched to a gene: 5. CDR1 is LNHDA and CDR2 is SQIVND in the germline V gene (reference sequence).

This clone was counted once. This chain links TRBV10-3 with TRBJ2-3, with 13 bases aligning to TRBD2. Unmatched junction bases numbered 2, after V lost 4 bases and J lost 10 bases. The germline gives CDR1 ENHRY, CDR2 SYGVKD. The CDR3 is 13 residues long. This chain's CDR3 is CAISGTSGSPQYF. CDR3 DNA sequence: TGTGCCATCAGTGGGACTAGCGGGAGCCCGCAGTATTTT.

The J gene is TRBJ2-1, the V gene TRBV11-1, with TRBD2 matching over 10 bases. Trimming took 2 bases from V and 7 from J; bases not matched to a gene: 8. The CDR3 loop spans 16 amino acids. The germline gives CDR1 SGHAT, CDR2 FQDESV (reference sequence). CDR3 nucleotides: TGTGCCAGCAGCTTAAGTCGGCTAGCGGGAGCTAATGAGCAGTTCTTC. It is translated as CASSLSRLAGANEQFF.